One and the same sample provided the 30 T cell receptor beta chains below, sequenced in a study of blood T cell repertoires in COVID-19. TCRdb's table, derived via immunoSEQ multiplex PCR, lists solely in-frame clones and lacks some. The sample contains roughly 310,000 clones, over 85% of which appear only once. The sample taken for sequencing was PBMCs or T cells enriched from blood (not recorded which). The receptor source for this set is a man aged 60-69 years who had recovered from COVID-19.

The chain has TRBV19 and TRBJ1-2, with TRBD1 as a possible D gene (5 bases). V was pared by 3 bases and J by 1 base, with 9 bases between. Germline V gene lookup returns CDR1 LNHDA and CDR2 SQIVND (reference sequence). The CDR3 has 14 amino acids. Here the CDR3 reads CASSMTEFNYGYTF. The CDR3 region has the DNA TGTGCCAGTAGTATGACAGAGTTTAACTATGGCTACACCTTC.

This rearrangement joins TRBV18 to TRBJ1-3; 7 nucleotides agree with TRBD1. Germline V gene sequence: CDR1 KGHSH, CDR2 LQKENI. The CDR3 loop spans 15 amino acids. J lost 2 bases, V lost 8 bases, and 9 bases had no gene match. CDR3 sequence reads: CASADRNLPGNTIYF. The CDR3 DNA reads TGTGCCAGCGCGGACAGGAATCTACCTGGAAACACCATATATTTT.

This rearrangement joins TRBV14 to TRBJ2-1; 10 bases fit TRBD2. V gave up 0 bases and J gave up 4 bases; unmatched junction bases: 12. Germline V gene data show CDR1 as SGHDN and CDR2 as FVKESK. CDR3 length equals 19 residues. The CDR3 here is CASSQENGTSARSYNEQFF. Here the CDR3 DNA reads TGTGCCAGCAGCCAAGAGAACGGGACTAGCGCGCGTTCTTACAATGAGCAGTTCTTC.

The V gene is TRBV5-4, the J gene TRBJ2-1; 10 nucleotides match TRBD1. The trim removed 0 bases at V and 5 bases at J, leaving 5 bases unmatched. Germline CDR1 is SGHNT and CDR2 is YYREEE (reference sequence). This CDR3 comprises 16 residues. The CDR3 region is CASSLAPGTGDNEQFF. The CDR3 DNA reads as TGTGCCAGCAGCTTGGCCCCTGGGACAGGGGACAATGAGCAGTTCTTC.

This sequence joins TRBV30 and TRBJ2-3, with a tentative D call TRBD2 (5 bases). The CDR3 spans 14 residues. Germline CDR1 reads GTSNPN; CDR2 reads SVGIG (reference sequence). Trimming cost V 0 bases and J 2 bases, with 9 bases left between them. The CDR3 is CAWSVRLFTDTQYF. Written as DNA, the CDR3 is TGTGCCTGGAGTGTACGACTATTCACAGATACGCAGTATTTT. Combining the CDR3 with reference TRBV30 and TRBJ2-3 gives the whole variable domain SQTIHQWPATLVQPVGSPLSLECTVEGTSNPNLYWYRQAAGRGLQLLFYSVGIGQISSEVPQNLSASRPQDRQFILSSKKLLLSDSGFYLCAWSVRLFTDTQYFGPGTRLTVL.

J is TRBJ2-4 and V is TRBV30, with TRBD1 matching 7 bases. The CDR3 runs to 13 residues. V trimming: 2 bases; J trimming: 7 bases; junction bases outside the gene matches: 5. Germline CDR1 and CDR2: GTSNPN and SVGIG (reference sequence). The CDR3 DNA reads as TGTGCCTGGAGTCAGACAGGGACCAACATTCAGTACTTC. Residues: CAWSQTGTNIQYF. The full variable domain, rest sourced from reference TRBV30 and TRBJ2-4, is SQTIHQWPATLVQPVGSPLSLECTVEGTSNPNLYWYRQAAGRGLQLLFYSVGIGQISSEVPQNLSASRPQDRQFILSSKKLLLSDSGFYLCAWSQTGTNIQYFGAGTRLSVL.

J is TRBJ2-1 and V is TRBV7-3, with D possibly TRBD1 on 6 matching bases. From germline, CDR1 is SGHTA and CDR2 FQGTGA. V gave up 5 bases and J gave up 3 bases, with 8 bases separating them. This CDR3 comprises 13 residues. CDR3 residues: CASSKQGYNEQFF. The DNA of the CDR3 is TGTGCCAGCAGCAAACAGGGCTACAATGAGCAGTTCTTC.

The genes are TRBV5-1 and TRBJ1-1; 8 nucleotides align to TRBD1. This CDR3 has 15 amino acids. Germline CDR1 and CDR2: SGHRS and YFSETQ. The ends lost 4 bases at V and 0 bases at J; junction bases unmatched: 5. The CDR3 protein is CASSPGQGLNTEAFF. The DNA of the CDR3 is TGCGCCAGCAGCCCCGGACAGGGATTGAACACTGAAGCTTTCTTT. Full variable domain (outside the CDR3, taken from reference TRBV5-1 and TRBJ1-1): KAGVTQTPRYLIKTRGQQVTLSCSPISGHRSVSWYQQTPGQGLQFLFEYFSETQRNKGNFPGRFSGRQFSNSRSEMNVSTLELGDSALYLCASSPGQGLNTEAFFGQGTRLTVV.

This clone showed up just once. The V call is TRBV7-6, the J call TRBJ2-1; D remains unclear. Germline loops: CDR1 SGHVS, CDR2 FNYEAQ. This CDR3 comprises 15 residues. The V and J ends lost 1 base and 4 bases respectively, with 11 bases between them. The CDR3 DNA follows: TGTGCCAGCAGCTTAGTTCAAAGCCTATACAATGAGCAGTTCTTC. Translation: CASSLVQSLYNEQFF.

The rearrangement uses TRBV5-1 and TRBJ1-1; 9 positions agree with TRBD1. V was pared by 7 bases and J by 3 bases, with 1 base of the junction left unmatched. The CDR3 is 12 residues long. CDR1 is SGHRS, CDR2 YFSETQ, per germline. The CDR3 here is CASGQGYTEAFF. In nucleotides, the CDR3 is TGCGCCAGCGGACAGGGGTACACTGAAGCTTTCTTT.

The chain couples TRBV19 to TRBJ2-3; TRBD1 is a possible D gene (5 bases). Germline CDR1 LNHDA, CDR2 SQIVND (reference sequence). This CDR3 contains 17 residues. The germline V and J ends were trimmed by 5 bases and 4 bases, with 22 bases remaining between them. Here the CDR3 reads CASSRHWTPRRADTQYF. As DNA, the CDR3 is TGTGCCAGTAGTCGGCATTGGACACCACGCAGGGCAGATACGCAGTATTTT. Combining the CDR3 with reference TRBV19 and TRBJ2-3 gives the whole variable domain DGGITQSPKYLFRKEGQNVTLSCEQNLNHDAMYWYRQDPGQGLRLIYYSQIVNDFQKGDIAEGYSVSREKKESFPLTVTSAQKNPTAFYLCASSRHWTPRRADTQYFGPGTRLTVL.

This chain joins TRBV6-5 and TRBJ1-1; no definite D call. This CDR3 is built from 16 residues. The V gene's germline CDR1 is MNHEY and CDR2 SVGAGI. Trimming stripped 0 bases from V and 1 base from J, with 12 bases between. This CDR3 is CASSYSYRRANTEAFF. In DNA, the CDR3 is TGTGCCAGCAGTTACTCGTATCGGAGGGCGAACACTGAAGCTTTCTTT.

This clone has just a few counts. CDR3: CASSSSMAALHF. CDR3 DNA: TGTGCCAGCAGTTCCTCAATGGCAGCCCTCCACTTT. This chain connects TRBV27 to TRBJ1-6; D call uncertain. CDR3 length equals 12 residues. Germline V gives CDR1 MNHEY, CDR2 SMNVEV (reference sequence). Trimming stripped 4 bases from V and 14 bases from J, with 12 bases between.

This chain uses TRBV30 with TRBJ1-2; TRBD1 matches at 9 bases. V was clipped by 0 bases and J by 7 bases; unmatched bases: 6. This CDR3 has 14 amino acids. Germline CDR1 is GTSNPN and CDR2 is SVGIG (reference sequence). DNA of the CDR3: TGTGCCTGGAGTGTTACGGGACAGGGTCGTGGCTACACCTTC. As protein: CAWSVTGQGRGYTF.

V and J are TRBV7-2 and TRBJ2-5; 7 bases line up with TRBD2. The CDR3 totals 14 residues. Trimming cost V 1 base and J 4 bases; bases outside gene matches: 3. Germline V gene data show CDR1 as SGHTA and CDR2 as FQGNSA. The DNA for the CDR3 is TGTGCCAGCAGCTTAGTGGGGGGGAGAGAGACCCAGTACTTC. As protein: CASSLVGGRETQYF.

This clone was observed a few times. This sequence joins TRBV6-2 or TRBV6-3 and TRBJ2-3, with D perhaps TRBD2 (6 bases). V lost 2 bases and J 0 bases, leaving 9 bases between the germline ends. Per the germline V gene, CDR1 is MNHEY and CDR2 is SVGEGT. The CDR3 length is 15 residues. The CDR3 DNA reads as TGTGCCAGCAGTTACGGGGACTCTAGCACAGATACGCAGTATTTT. Translation gives CASSYGDSSTDTQYF.

The J gene is TRBJ2-7, the V gene TRBV6-5, with 11 bases fitting TRBD1. The CDR3 has 14 amino acids. The germline V gene encodes CDR1 MNHEY and CDR2 SVGAGI. V shed 6 bases and J 3 bases; nucleotides not matched to a gene: 4. Written as DNA, the CDR3 is TGTGCCAGCAGGGCGGGACAGGGGGTCTACGAGCAGTACTTC. Its protein product is CASRAGQGVYEQYF.

This rearrangement joins TRBV5-1 to TRBJ1-2, with 9 bases lining up with TRBD1. CDR3 length equals 17 residues. Trimming removed 4 bases from V and 8 bases from J; junction bases left unmatched: 18. The germline V gene has CDR1 SGHRS and CDR2 YFSETQ. CDR3 DNA: TGCGCCAGCAGCCTTGGGGACAGGGAAGCCCTCCTAGGGGGCTACACCTTC. Translation gives CASSLGDREALLGGYTF.

V gene TRBV7-8 combines with J gene TRBJ1-1, with no clear D. Trimming took off 1 base at V and 0 bases at J, with 12 bases between the two ends. CDR3 length: 16 residues. Germline V gene sequence: CDR1 SGHVS, CDR2 FQNEAQ. The CDR3 here is CASSLGAGNMNTEAFF. DNA of the CDR3: TGTGCCAGCAGCTTAGGGGCCGGGAACATGAACACTGAAGCTTTCTTT.

V usage is TRBV28 and J usage is TRBJ2-7; no reliable D call. The CDR3 runs 11 residues. CDR1 and CDR2 from the germline V gene are MDHEN and SYDVKM. V lost 6 bases and J 3 bases, leaving 6 bases between the germline ends. The CDR3 sequence: CASSPLYEQYF. The CDR3 bases are TGTGCCAGCAGCCCTCTCTACGAGCAGTACTTC.

The chain has TRBV19 and TRBJ1-2, with D hard to call. V shed 6 bases and J shed 4 bases, with 15 bases lying between them. Germline-derived CDR1 and CDR2 are LNHDA and SQIVND (reference sequence). CDR3 length equals 14 residues. The CDR3 DNA reads as TGTGCCAGTAGCTTGAATAAGGCGGGCTATGGCTACACCTTC. Its translation is CASSLNKAGYGYTF. The full variable domain, with the rest looked up from reference TRBV19 and TRBJ1-2, is DGGITQSPKYLFRKEGQNVTLSCEQNLNHDAMYWYRQDPGQGLRLIYYSQIVNDFQKGDIAEGYSVSREKKESFPLTVTSAQKNPTAFYLCASSLNKAGYGYTFGSGTRLTVV.

This chain joins TRBV2 and TRBJ1-2, with 7 bases matching TRBD1. The length of the CDR3 is 14 residues. From germline, CDR1 is SNHLY and CDR2 FYNNEI. Trimming took 3 bases from V and 4 from J; bases not matched to a gene: 5. The CDR3 nucleotides read TGTGCCAGCAGTGACAGGGGGTCCGGCTATGGCTACACCTTC. Protein product: CASSDRGSGYGYTF. Looking up the rest from reference TRBV2 and TRBJ1-2 gives the full variable domain: EPEVTQTPSHQVTQMGQEVILRCVPISNHLYFYWYRQILGQKVEFLVSFYNNEISEKSEIFDDQFSVERPDGSNFTLKIRSTKLEDSAMYFCASSDRGSGYGYTFGSGTRLTVV.

This sequence joins TRBV5-1 and TRBJ1-2; no clear D. Germline CDR1 SGHRS, CDR2 YFSETQ. The V gene lost 0 bases and the J gene lost 5 bases, with 11 bases spanning the gap. This CDR3 region has 14 residues. CDR3 amino acids: CASSLAQTSYGYTF. CDR3 nucleotide sequence: TGCGCCAGCAGCTTGGCCCAGACAAGTTATGGCTACACCTTC. The variable domain in full, completed from reference TRBV5-1 and TRBJ1-2, reads KAGVTQTPRYLIKTRGQQVTLSCSPISGHRSVSWYQQTPGQGLQFLFEYFSETQRNKGNFPGRFSGRQFSNSRSEMNVSTLELGDSALYLCASSLAQTSYGYTFGSGTRLTVV.

The gene calls are TRBV5-4 and TRBJ2-7; a weak D match, TRBD1 (5 bases). This CDR3 region has 15 residues. V shed 2 bases and J shed 2 bases, with 14 bases lying between them. Germline CDR1 and CDR2: SGHNT and YYREEE (reference sequence). DNA of the CDR3: TGTGCCAGCAGCTTCCGGCAGGGCGGAGCCTACGAGCAGTACTTC. It encodes CASSFRQGGAYEQYF.

The chain carries TRBV5-4 and TRBJ1-3, with D possibly TRBD1 on 5 matching bases. Germline V CDR1 and CDR2: SGHNT, YYREEE (reference sequence). The length of the CDR3 is 15 residues. Trimming shortened V by 0 bases and J by 2 bases, and 9 bases separated the two germline ends. CDR3 region: CASSLAGFTGNTIYF. For the CDR3, the DNA is TGTGCCAGCAGCTTGGCAGGGTTCACTGGAAACACCATATATTTT.

The chain carries TRBV10-3 and TRBJ2-7; 11 bases match TRBD2. V was pared by 3 bases and J by 2 bases, with 6 bases of the junction left unmatched. Per the germline V gene, CDR1 is ENHRY and CDR2 is SYGVKD. The CDR3 has 16 amino acids. In DNA, the CDR3 is TGTGCCATCAGTGACCCACTAGCGGGGGAGCCCTACGAGCAGTACTTC. Encoded protein: CAISDPLAGEPYEQYF.

In this sample, this clone turned up a few times. The rearrangement links TRBV18 to TRBJ1-3; D is ambiguous. The germline V gene has CDR1 KGHSH and CDR2 LQKENI. Trimming pared 0 bases from V and 0 bases from J, leaving 6 bases between. CDR3 length: 15 residues. CDR3 nucleotides: TGTGCCAGCTCACCACCCCGGGACTCTGGAAACACCATATATTTT. The encoded protein is CASSPPRDSGNTIYF.

This clone was recorded once. The chain couples TRBV4-1 to TRBJ2-2; 13 bases match TRBD2. The CDR3 has 16 amino acids. With 1 base clipped from V and 11 bases from J, the junction kept 7 bases outside the gene matches. Germline V gene sequence: CDR1 MGHRA, CDR2 YSYEKL. CDR3 region: CASSQVRTSGSFELFF. The CDR3 DNA follows: TGCGCCAGCAGCCAAGTTAGGACTAGCGGGAGTTTCGAGCTGTTTTTT.

The V and J genes are TRBV7-3 and TRBJ2-2, with 12 bases identical to TRBD2. The J segment lost 5 bases and the V segment lost 10 bases, leaving 8 bases of the junction unmatched. CDR1 SGHTA and CDR2 FQGTGA come from the germline V gene. CDR3 length: 15 residues. CDR3 sequence reads: CATQRLAGGTGELFF. For the CDR3, the DNA is TGTGCCACCCAAAGGCTAGCGGGAGGGACCGGGGAGCTGTTTTTT. The full variable domain, in which reference TRBV7-3 and TRBJ2-2 provide the parts outside the CDR3, is GAGVSQTPSNKVTEKGKYVELRCDPISGHTALYWYRQSLGQGPEFLIYFQGTGAADDSGLPNDRFFAVRPEGSVSTLKIQRTERGDSAVYLCATQRLAGGTGELFFGEGSRLTVL.

This chain links TRBV7-2 with TRBJ2-7, with a weak D call TRBD1 (5 bases). The germline gives CDR1 SGHTA, CDR2 FQGNSA. The germline V and J ends were trimmed by 1 base and 2 bases, with 12 bases remaining between them. The CDR3 length is 15 residues. CDR3 in DNA: TGTGCCAGCAGCTTAGTCCAGGACAAGCCCTACGAGCAGTACTTC. Translated, it gives CASSLVQDKPYEQYF.